The clone carrying this T cell receptor beta chain has just one count. The antigen remains unidentified. This specimen comes from a study of T-cell memory formation after mild COVID-19. Study results and caveats: CD4+ contracting clones were found mainly in CM and EM, and CD8+ ones in EMRA. There was a balanced CD4/CD8 profile in clones contracting day 15 to 85, and later expanders leaned CD4+.

TCRdb analysed the 5' RACE reads with MiXCR anew, one entry per CDR3 protein. The data show under 110,000 distinct CDR3 sequences, with approximately 15% seen just once and around 28% held by the top ten. From germline, CDR1 is MNHNS and CDR2 SASEGT. V gave up 2 bases and J gave up 1 base, with 14 bases separating them. CDR3 length: 16 residues. This clonotype was sampled from an adult woman who had mild COVID-19 (a few samples of this study predate the infection). Cell type and time point are not known. Sequenced material: PBMCs or a T cell subset sorted from them (not recorded which). The chain uses TRBV6-1 and TRBJ1-1, with D perhaps matching TRBD1 (5 bases). The CDR3, as DNA: TGTGCCAGCAGTGAAAGGGGATTCGGGGAGAACACTGAAGCTTTCTTT. Encoded protein: CASSERGFGENTEAFF.